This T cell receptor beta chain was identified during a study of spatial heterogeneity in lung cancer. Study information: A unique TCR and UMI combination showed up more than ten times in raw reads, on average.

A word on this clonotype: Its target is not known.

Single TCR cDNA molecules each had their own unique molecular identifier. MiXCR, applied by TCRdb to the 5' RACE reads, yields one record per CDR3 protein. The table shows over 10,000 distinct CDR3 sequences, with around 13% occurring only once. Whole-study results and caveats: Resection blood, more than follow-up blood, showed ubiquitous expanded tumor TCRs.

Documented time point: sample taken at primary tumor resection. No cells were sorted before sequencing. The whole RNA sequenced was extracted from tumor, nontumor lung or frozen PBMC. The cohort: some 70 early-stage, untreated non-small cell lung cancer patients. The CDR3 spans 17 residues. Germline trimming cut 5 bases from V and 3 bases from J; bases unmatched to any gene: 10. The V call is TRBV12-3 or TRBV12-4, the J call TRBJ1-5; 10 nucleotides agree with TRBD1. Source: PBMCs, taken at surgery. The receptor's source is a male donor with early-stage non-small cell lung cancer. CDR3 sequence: CASSPKRDRGYNQPQHF. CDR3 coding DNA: TGTGCCAGCAGTCCAAAGCGGGACAGGGGATACAATCAGCCCCAGCATTTT.